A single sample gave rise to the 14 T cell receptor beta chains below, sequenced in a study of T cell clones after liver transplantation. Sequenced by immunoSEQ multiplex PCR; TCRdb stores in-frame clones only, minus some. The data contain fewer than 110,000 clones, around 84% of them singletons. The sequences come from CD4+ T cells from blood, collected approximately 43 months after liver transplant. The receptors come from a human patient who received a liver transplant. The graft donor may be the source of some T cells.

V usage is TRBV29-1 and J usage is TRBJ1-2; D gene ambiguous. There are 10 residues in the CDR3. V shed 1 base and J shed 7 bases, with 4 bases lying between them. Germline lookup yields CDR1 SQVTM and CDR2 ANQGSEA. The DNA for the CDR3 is TGCAGCGTTGAAGGACCTGGCTACACCTTC. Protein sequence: CSVEGPGYTF.

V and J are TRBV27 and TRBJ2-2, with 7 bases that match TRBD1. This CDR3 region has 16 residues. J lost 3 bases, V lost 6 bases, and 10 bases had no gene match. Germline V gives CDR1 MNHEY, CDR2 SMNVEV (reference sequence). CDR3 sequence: CASRKQGRLDTGELFF. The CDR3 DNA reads TGTGCCAGCAGGAAACAGGGGCGTCTTGACACCGGGGAGCTGTTTTTT.

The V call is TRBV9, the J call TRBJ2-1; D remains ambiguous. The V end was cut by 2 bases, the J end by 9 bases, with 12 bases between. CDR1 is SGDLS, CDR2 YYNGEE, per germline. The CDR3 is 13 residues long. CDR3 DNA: TGTGCCAGCAGCGTTGCCGGAAACAGTGAGCAGTTCTTC. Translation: CASSVAGNSEQFF.

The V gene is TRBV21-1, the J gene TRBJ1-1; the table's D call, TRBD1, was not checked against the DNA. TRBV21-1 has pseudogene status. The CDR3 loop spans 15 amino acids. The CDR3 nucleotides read TGTGCCAGCAGCAAAGTGGCCAGAATGAACACTGAAGCTTTCTTT. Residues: CASSKVARMNTEAFF.

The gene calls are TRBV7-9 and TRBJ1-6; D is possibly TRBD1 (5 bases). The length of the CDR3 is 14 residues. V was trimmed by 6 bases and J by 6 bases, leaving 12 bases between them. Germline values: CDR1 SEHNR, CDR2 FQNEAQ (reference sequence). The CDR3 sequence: CASRPGTPNSPLHF. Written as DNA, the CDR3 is TGTGCCAGCAGACCCGGGACCCCTAATTCACCCCTCCACTTT.

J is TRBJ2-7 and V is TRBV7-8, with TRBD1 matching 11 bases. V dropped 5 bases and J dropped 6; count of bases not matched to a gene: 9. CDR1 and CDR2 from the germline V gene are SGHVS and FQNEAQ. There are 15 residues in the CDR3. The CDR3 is CASSVAGTGGLEQYF. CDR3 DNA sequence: TGTGCCAGCAGCGTGGCCGGGACAGGGGGACTCGAGCAGTACTTC.

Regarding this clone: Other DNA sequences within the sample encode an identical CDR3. The CDR3 DNA is TGTGCCAGCTCACCAAGTGTTAGCAATCAGCCCCAGCATTTT. Translated, it gives CASSPSVSNQPQHF. The chain uses TRBV18 and TRBJ1-5, with D uncertain. Germline values: CDR1 KGHSH, CDR2 LQKENI. The CDR3 runs to 14 residues. V was pared by 2 bases and J by 0 bases, with 5 bases between.

The CDR3: CASSRGGQGNTGELFF. In nucleotides, the CDR3 is TGTGCCAGCAGTCGCGGAGGGCAGGGGAACACCGGGGAGCTGTTTTTT. The V call is TRBV6-4, the J call TRBJ2-2; D possibly corresponds to TRBD2 (6 bases). CDR1 is MRHNA and CDR2 is SNTAGT in the germline V gene. This CDR3 contains 16 residues. Trimming pared 5 bases from V and 1 base from J, leaving 14 bases between.

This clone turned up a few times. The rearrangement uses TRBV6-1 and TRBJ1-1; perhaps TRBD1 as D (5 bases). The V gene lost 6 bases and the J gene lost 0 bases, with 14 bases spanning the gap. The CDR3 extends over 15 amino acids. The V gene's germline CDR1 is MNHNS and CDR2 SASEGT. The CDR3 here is CASSSGGGVNTEAFF. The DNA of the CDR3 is TGTGCCAGCAGCTCTGGTGGGGGGGTGAACACTGAAGCTTTCTTT.

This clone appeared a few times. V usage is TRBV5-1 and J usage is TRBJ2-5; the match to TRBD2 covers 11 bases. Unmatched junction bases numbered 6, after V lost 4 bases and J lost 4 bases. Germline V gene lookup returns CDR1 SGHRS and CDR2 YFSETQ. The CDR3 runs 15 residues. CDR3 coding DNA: TGCGCCAGCAGCCGCGGGACTAGCGGACGAGAGACCCAGTACTTC. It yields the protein CASSRGTSGRETQYF.

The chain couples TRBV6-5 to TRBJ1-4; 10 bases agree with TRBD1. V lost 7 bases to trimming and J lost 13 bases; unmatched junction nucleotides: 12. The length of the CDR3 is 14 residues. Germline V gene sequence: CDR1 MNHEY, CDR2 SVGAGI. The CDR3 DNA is TGTGCCAGCACCGGGACAGGGGCCTTCGCGGCACTGTTTTTT. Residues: CASTGTGAFAALFF.

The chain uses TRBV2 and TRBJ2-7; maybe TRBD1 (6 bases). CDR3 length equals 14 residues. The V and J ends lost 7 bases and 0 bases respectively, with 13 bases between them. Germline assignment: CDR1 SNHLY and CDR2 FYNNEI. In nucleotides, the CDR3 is TGTGCCAGCAAGAGGGACATCATCTCCTACGAGCAGTACTTC. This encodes CASKRDIISYEQYF.

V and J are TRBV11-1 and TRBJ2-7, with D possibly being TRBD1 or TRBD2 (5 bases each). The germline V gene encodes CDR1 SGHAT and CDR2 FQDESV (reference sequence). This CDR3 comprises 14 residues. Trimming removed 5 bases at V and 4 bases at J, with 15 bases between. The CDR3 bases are TGTGCCAGCAGCCGAGGGGCACAGGTATACGAGCAGTACTTC. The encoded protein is CASSRGAQVYEQYF.

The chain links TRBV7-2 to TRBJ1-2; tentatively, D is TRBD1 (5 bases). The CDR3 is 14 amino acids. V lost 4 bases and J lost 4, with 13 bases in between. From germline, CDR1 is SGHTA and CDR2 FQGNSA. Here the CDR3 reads CASSSGTVPYGYTF. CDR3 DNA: TGTGCCAGCAGCTCCGGGACCGTGCCCTATGGCTACACCTTC.